A selection of T cell receptor beta chains follows, all from one sample in a study of blood T cell repertoires in COVID-19. TCRdb's copy holds only in-frame clones and misses some; the assay was immunoSEQ multiplex PCR. Seen here are about 150,000 clones, 80% to 90% observed once, and the top ten hold around 6.3%. The sequencing sample was made of peripheral blood. Every receptor here comes from a man aged 80 or over with acute or convalescent COVID-19. Each CDR3 is given with its conserved first and last residue. The D gene is left open where the match is weak. The listing skips clone size in some rows; elsewhere it reads once, few, many or a size class.

clone size	D gene	V gene	CDR3 length	J gene	CDR3 protein	CDR3 DNA
-	TRBD1	TRBV7-9	13	TRBJ2-1	CASSPGQGAMQFF	TGTGCCAGCAGCCCAGGACAGGGGGCGATGCAGTTCTTC
-	-	TRBV3-1/TRBV3-2	12	TRBJ1-2	CASSQDTYGYTF	TGTGCCAGCAGCCAAGACACTTATGGCTACACCTTC
-	-	TRBV29-1	13	TRBJ1-3	CSVLSGAGNTIYF	TGCAGCGTTTTGTCCGGGGCTGGAAACACCATATATTTT
-	TRBD1	TRBV6-1	16	TRBJ1-5	CASSGRQGSPNQPQHF	TGTGCCAGCAGTGGGAGACAGGGGAGCCCCAATCAGCCCCAGCATTTT
-	TRBD2	TRBV7-3	14	TRBJ2-1	CASSSVLSGGEQFF	TGTGCCAGCAGCTCCGTCCTGTCGGGGGGTGAGCAGTTCTTC
-	TRBD2	TRBV5-1	15	TRBJ2-1	CASSLAVAGYNEQFF	TGCGCCAGCAGCTTGGCTGTAGCGGGATACAATGAGCAGTTCTTC
-	TRBD1	TRBV7-2	15	TRBJ1-4	CASSLRTRGLEKLFF	TGTGCCAGCAGCCTTAGGACCAGGGGGCTTGAAAAACTGTTTTTT
once	-	TRBV12-5	15	TRBJ1-3	CASGDTGASGNTIYF	TGTGCTAGTGGTGATACAGGTGCCTCTGGAAACACCATATATTTT
-	TRBD1	TRBV27	16	TRBJ2-1	CASSLSGQGRYNEQFF	TGTGCCAGCAGTTTATCTGGACAGGGAAGGTACAATGAGCAGTTCTTC
-	-	TRBV4-2	14	TRBJ2-3	CASSLAVYTDTQYF	TGTGCCAGCAGCCTAGCGGTGTACACAGATACGCAGTATTTT
-	-	TRBV4-2	16	TRBJ1-2	CASSQDHSQGGYGYTF	TGTGCCAGCAGCCAAGATCATAGCCAGGGCGGCTATGGCTACACCTTC
-	-	TRBV18	16	TRBJ1-2	CASSSALTGDNYGYTF	TGTGCCAGCTCATCTGCGTTGACAGGAGATAACTATGGCTACACCTTC
-	-	TRBV5-1	13	TRBJ2-3	CARHRSGTDTQYF	TGCGCCCGACACCGATCAGGCACAGATACGCAGTATTTT
-	-	TRBV29-1	13	TRBJ1-2	CSVETQGGYGYTF	TGCAGCGTTGAAACGCAGGGAGGCTATGGCTACACCTTC
-	TRBD1	TRBV2	15	TRBJ1-1	CASTLGGTGKPEAFF	TGTGCCAGCACCCTTGGTGGGACAGGGAAACCTGAAGCTTTCTTT
-	-	TRBV2	13	TRBJ2-3	CASNEGIIDTQYF	TGTGCCAGCAACGAGGGTATTATAGATACGCAGTATTTT
-	TRBD1	TRBV28	18	TRBJ1-5	CASRPVGQGALVGQPQHF	TGTGCCAGCCGTCCCGTTGGACAGGGGGCATTGGTGGGTCAGCCCCAGCATTTT
once	-	TRBV11-2	14	TRBJ1-2	CASSLVSGDYGYTF	TGTGCCAGCAGCTTAGTATCAGGCGACTATGGCTACACCTTC
-	-	TRBV3-1/TRBV3-2	13	TRBJ2-7	CASSLFQGHEQYF	TGTGCCAGCAGCTTATTTCAGGGGCACGAGCAGTACTTC
-	-	TRBV27	14	TRBJ1-2	CASSFFGDSSGYTF	TGTGCCAGCAGTTTCTTTGGAGACTCTTCCGGCTACACCTTC
-	TRBD2	TRBV5-1	16	TRBJ2-7	CASSQSGGIGSYEQYF	TGCGCCAGCAGCCAAAGCGGGGGAATCGGAAGCTACGAGCAGTACTTC
-	TRBD2	TRBV4-1	16	TRBJ2-3	CASSYRLAGSTDTQYF	TGCGCCAGCAGCTACAGACTAGCGGGAAGCACAGATACGCAGTATTTT